This T cell receptor beta chain comes out of a study of cytomegalovirus exposure and HLA in healthy donors. Points from the study as a whole: Several of the most significant clusters appeared, in a later analysis, to be linked to common viral pathogens.

PCR used 60 Vbeta primers and 13 Jbeta primers. Only in-frame clones appear in the TCRdb table, and some are missing; sequencing was by immunoSEQ multiplex PCR. The ten most abundant clones cover 6.2% of a sample with about 41,000 clones. The V gene end was trimmed by 3 bases and the J gene end by 4 bases; junction bases not matched to a gene: 2. This CDR3 has 13 amino acids. CDR1 and CDR2 (germline): SGHDN, FVKESK. As regards this clone: What it binds is unknown.

This TCR came from a young man in good health and CMV-seronegative. The chain carries TRBV14 and TRBJ1-2, with TRBD1 matching over 7 bases. The sample consisted of PBMCs. This CDR3 is CASSQTGIYGYTF. For the CDR3, the DNA is TGTGCCAGCAGCCAGACAGGGATCTATGGCTACACCTTC.